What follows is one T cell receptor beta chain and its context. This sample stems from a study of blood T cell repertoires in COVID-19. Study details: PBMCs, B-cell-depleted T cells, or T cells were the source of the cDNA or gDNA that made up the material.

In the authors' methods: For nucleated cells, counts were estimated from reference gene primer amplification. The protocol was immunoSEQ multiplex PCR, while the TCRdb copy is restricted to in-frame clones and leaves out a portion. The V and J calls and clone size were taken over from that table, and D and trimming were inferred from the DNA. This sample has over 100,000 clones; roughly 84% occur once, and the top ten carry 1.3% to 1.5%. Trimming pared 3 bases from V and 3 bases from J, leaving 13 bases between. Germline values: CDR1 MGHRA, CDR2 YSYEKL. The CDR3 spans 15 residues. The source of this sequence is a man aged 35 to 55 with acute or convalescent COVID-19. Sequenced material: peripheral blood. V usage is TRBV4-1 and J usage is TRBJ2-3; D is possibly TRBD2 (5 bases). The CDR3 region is CASSHVTSGTDTQYF. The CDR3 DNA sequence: TGCGCCAGCAGCCACGTTACATCGGGGACAGATACGCAGTATTTT.